This T cell receptor beta chain was recovered during a study of cytomegalovirus exposure and HLA in healthy donors. The CDR3 runs 16 residues. V was clipped by 2 bases and J by 2 bases, with 15 bases between them. The germline gives CDR1 MNHNY, CDR2 SVGAGI (reference sequence). The PCR used 60 Vbeta and 13 Jbeta primers. Generated by immunoSEQ multiplex PCR, the TCRdb table keeps only in-frame clones and is missing some. This sample has 100,000 to 120,000 clones, with more than 65% found just once. Sequenced input: PBMCs. The receptor comes from a man aged 25 to 40 in good health and CMV-seropositive. V and J are TRBV6-6 and TRBJ1-2, with a weak D call TRBD1 (5 bases). CDR3 coding DNA: TGTGCCAGCAGTTACAAAAGGGCAGGGCAGAACTATGGCTACACCTTC. Protein product: CASSYKRAGQNYGYTF.